These 5 T cell receptor beta chains were all obtained from the same sample, sequenced in a study of blood T cell repertoires in COVID-19. This table comes from immunoSEQ multiplex PCR, and its TCRdb copy is limited to in-frame clones, with some not included. This sample has about 260,000 clones, with 88% found just once. The sample consisted of peripheral blood. These receptors originate from a human donor in a cohort sampled during active COVID-19.

The genes are TRBV6-5 and TRBJ2-7; 8 nucleotides agree with TRBD1. The CDR3 is 13 amino acids. Looked up from germline, CDR1 is MNHEY and CDR2 is SVGAGI. The J segment lost 1 base and the V segment lost 7 bases, leaving 3 bases of the junction unmatched. As DNA, the CDR3 is TGTGCCAGCACCACAGGGGGTTCCTACGAGCAGTACTTC. Translated: CASTTGGSYEQYF.

The chain couples TRBV3-1 (or the pseudogene TRBV3-2) to TRBJ2-7; 9 bases line up with TRBD1. In germline, CDR1 is LGHDT, CDR2 YNNKEL (reference sequence). V was clipped by 0 bases and J by 6 bases; unmatched bases: 3. The CDR3 sequence is 14 residues long. CDR3 in amino acids: CASSQDYRGREQYF. The CDR3 DNA reads TGTGCCAGCAGCCAAGATTACAGGGGGCGCGAGCAGTACTTC.

The chain uses TRBV7-3 and TRBJ2-7, with D maybe TRBD1 (5 bases). Germline V gives CDR1 SGHTA, CDR2 FQGTGA. Deletions cut 5 bases from V and 6 bases from J, with 11 bases between. This CDR3 contains 12 residues. CDR3 amino acids: CASSQDRSEQYF. For the CDR3, the DNA is TGTGCCAGCAGCCAAGACAGATCCGAGCAGTACTTC.

This clone came up many times. The chain is built from TRBV9 and TRBJ2-3; no clear D gene. From germline, CDR1 is SGDLS and CDR2 YYNGEE. V gave up 2 bases and J gave up 0 bases, with 10 bases separating them. CDR3 length: 15 residues. The CDR3 spells CASSVSGPSTDTQYF. The CDR3 region has the DNA TGTGCCAGCAGCGTGTCTGGGCCTAGCACAGATACGCAGTATTTT.

The chain joins TRBV7-2 to TRBJ2-3; a weak D match, TRBD1 (5 bases). The germline V gene has CDR1 SGHTA and CDR2 FQGNSA. The CDR3 is made up of 14 amino acids. The V and J ends lost 1 base and 4 bases respectively, with 9 bases between them. The DNA for the CDR3 is TGTGCCAGCAGCTTAGTGGCAGGGCCAGATACGCAGTATTTT. Encoded protein: CASSLVAGPDTQYF.